This record covers a single TCR beta chain. What it recognizes is unknown. The sample is drawn from a study of cytomegalovirus exposure and HLA in healthy donors. Points from the study as a whole: One cluster of highly shared sequence variants probably arose as a sequencing artifact.

Germline-derived CDR1 and CDR2 are LNHDA and SQIVND (reference sequence). The CDR3 loop spans 13 amino acids. Trimming took off 8 bases at V and 4 bases at J, with 9 bases between the two ends. This PCR relied on a set of 60 Vbeta primers and 13 Jbeta primers. Per the original data handling: A follow-up analysis tallied 70 million to 80 million unique TCR beta chains, approximately 10 million shared. Generated by immunoSEQ multiplex PCR, the TCRdb table keeps only in-frame clones and is missing some. From that table come the V and J calls and clone size; the DNA was used to work out D and trimming. The table lists over 150,000 clones, approximately 80% of them singletons, with more than 10% in the top ten.

This rearrangement joins TRBV19 to TRBJ2-6; weak D call: TRBD2 (6 bases). This TCR derives from a man aged 25-45 years in good health and CMV-seropositive. The sequenced sample was PBMCs. The CDR3 bases are TGTGCCAGTGGAGGGGCCGGGGCCAACGTCCTGACTTTC. Amino acids: CASGGAGANVLTF. Full variable domain (outside the CDR3, taken from reference TRBV19 and TRBJ2-6): DGGITQSPKYLFRKEGQNVTLSCEQNLNHDAMYWYRQDPGQGLRLIYYSQIVNDFQKGDIAEGYSVSREKKESFPLTVTSAQKNPTAFYLCASGGAGANVLTFGAGSRLTVL.